Detailed here is one T cell receptor (beta chain). This specimen comes from a study of blood T cell repertoires in COVID-19. Using immunoSEQ multiplex PCR, the repertoire was profiled, and TCRdb retains in-frame clones only, with some absent. Here the sample spans about 260,000 clones, 84% being singletons. The V gene's germline CDR1 is KGHSH and CDR2 LQKENI. The CDR3 extends over 14 amino acids. V dropped 6 bases and J dropped 6; count of bases not matched to a gene: 10. The chain combines TRBV18 with TRBJ2-7, with 8 bases that match TRBD1. The sequenced sample consisted of PBMCs or T cells enriched from blood (not recorded which). This sequence was found in a man younger than 40 with acute COVID-19. CDR3 loop: CASSRGRQGFEQYV. The CDR3 DNA reads as TGTGCCAGCTCCCGAGGGAGACAGGGGTTCGAGCAGTACGTC.